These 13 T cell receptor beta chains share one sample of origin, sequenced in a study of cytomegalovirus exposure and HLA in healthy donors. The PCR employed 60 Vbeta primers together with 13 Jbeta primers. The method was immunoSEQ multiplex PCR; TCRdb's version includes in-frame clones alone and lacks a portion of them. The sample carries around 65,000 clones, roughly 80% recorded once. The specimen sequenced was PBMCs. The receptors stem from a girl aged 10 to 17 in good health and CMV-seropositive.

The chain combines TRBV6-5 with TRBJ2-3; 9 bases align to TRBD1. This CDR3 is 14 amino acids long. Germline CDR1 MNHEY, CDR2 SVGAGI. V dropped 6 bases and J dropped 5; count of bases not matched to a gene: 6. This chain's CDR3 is CASRLYRGLDTQYF. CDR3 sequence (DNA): TGTGCCAGCAGACTATACAGGGGGCTAGATACGCAGTATTTT.

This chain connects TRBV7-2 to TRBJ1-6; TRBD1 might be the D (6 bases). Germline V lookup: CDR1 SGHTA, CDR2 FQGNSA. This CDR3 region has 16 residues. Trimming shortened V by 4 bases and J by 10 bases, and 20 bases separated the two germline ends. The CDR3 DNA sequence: TGTGCCAGCAGCTCCGTCGGACAGACCTTTCGGTCACCCCTCCACTTT. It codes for CASSSVGQTFRSPLHF.

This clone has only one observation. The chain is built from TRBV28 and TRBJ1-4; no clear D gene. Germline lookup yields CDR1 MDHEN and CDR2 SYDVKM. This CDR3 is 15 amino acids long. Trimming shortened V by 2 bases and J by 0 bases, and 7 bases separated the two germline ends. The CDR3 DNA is TGTGCCAGCAGTTTACAGATCTCAACTAATGAAAAACTGTTTTTT. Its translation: CASSLQISTNEKLFF.

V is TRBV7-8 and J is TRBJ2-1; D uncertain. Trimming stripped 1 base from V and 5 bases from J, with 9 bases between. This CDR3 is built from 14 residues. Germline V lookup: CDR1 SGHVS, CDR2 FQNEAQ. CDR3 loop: CASSLDGLNNEQFF. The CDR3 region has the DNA TGTGCCAGCAGCTTAGATGGCCTTAACAATGAGCAGTTCTTC.

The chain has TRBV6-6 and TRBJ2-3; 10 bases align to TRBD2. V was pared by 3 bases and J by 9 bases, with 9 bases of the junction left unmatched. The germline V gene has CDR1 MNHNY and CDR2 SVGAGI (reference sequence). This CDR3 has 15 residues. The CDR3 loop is CASSYGLAVIGTQYF. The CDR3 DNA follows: TGTGCCAGCAGTTATGGACTAGCGGTGATAGGAACGCAGTATTTT.

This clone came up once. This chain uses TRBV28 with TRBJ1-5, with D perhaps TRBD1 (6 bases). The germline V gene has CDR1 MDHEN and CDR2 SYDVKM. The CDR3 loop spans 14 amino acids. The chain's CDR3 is CAYGGGPVNQPQHF. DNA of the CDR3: TGTGCTTACGGGGGGGGGCCAGTCAATCAGCCCCAGCATTTT.

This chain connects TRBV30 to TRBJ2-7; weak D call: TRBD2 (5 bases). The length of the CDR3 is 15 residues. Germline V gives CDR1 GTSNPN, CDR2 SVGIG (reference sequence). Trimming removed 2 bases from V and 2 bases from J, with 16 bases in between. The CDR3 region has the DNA TGTGCCTGGAGTCAGCCTCGCCGGGAAACCTACGAGCAGTACTTC. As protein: CAWSQPRRETYEQYF.

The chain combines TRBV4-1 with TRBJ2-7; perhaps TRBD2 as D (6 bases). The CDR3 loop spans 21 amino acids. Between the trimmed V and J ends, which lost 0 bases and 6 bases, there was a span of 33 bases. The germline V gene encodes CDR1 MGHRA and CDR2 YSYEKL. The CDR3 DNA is TGCGCCAGCAGCCAAGAGGGAGTGGGGCAGGGAGGCGGGTTGGGAGACGCCGAGCAGTACTTC. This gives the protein CASSQEGVGQGGGLGDAEQYF.

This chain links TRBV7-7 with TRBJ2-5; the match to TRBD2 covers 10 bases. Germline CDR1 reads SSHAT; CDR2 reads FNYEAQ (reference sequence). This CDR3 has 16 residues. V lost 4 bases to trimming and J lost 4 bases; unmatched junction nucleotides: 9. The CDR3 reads CASSSGGLAGAETQYF. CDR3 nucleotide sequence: TGTGCCAGCAGCTCAGGCGGCCTAGCGGGAGCAGAGACCCAGTACTTC.

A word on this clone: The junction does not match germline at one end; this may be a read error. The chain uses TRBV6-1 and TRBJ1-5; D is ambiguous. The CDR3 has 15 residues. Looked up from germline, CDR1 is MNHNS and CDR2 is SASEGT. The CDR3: CASRRWGNSDQPQHF. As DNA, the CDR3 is TGTGCCAGCAGAAGGTGGGGTAATAGCGATCAGCCCCAGCATTTT.

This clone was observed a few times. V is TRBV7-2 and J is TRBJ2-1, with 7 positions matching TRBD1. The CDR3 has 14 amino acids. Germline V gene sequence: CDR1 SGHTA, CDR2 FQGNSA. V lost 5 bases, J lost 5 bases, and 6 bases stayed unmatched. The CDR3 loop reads CASSPSGQNNEQFF. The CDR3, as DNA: TGTGCCAGCAGCCCTTCGGGACAGAACAATGAGCAGTTCTTC.

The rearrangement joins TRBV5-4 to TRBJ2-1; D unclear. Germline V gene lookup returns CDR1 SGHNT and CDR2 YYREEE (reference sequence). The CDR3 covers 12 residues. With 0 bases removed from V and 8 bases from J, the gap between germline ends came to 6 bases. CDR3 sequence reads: CASSLVSDEQFF. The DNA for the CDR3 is TGTGCCAGCAGCTTGGTTTCGGATGAGCAGTTCTTC.

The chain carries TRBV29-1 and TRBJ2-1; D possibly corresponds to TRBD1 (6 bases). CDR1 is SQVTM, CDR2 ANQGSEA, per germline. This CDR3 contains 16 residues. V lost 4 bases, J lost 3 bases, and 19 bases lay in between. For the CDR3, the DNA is TGCAGCGTTGTAGGGGGAAACAGGGCCCACTACAATGAGCAGTTCTTC. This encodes CSVVGGNRAHYNEQFF.